This TCR beta chain was found in a study of beta chain features in type 1 diabetes. Whole-study results and caveats: People with Type 1 diabetes carried modestly yet significantly shorter TCRB CDR3s in all four CD4+ subsets. Whether HLA type affects TCRB rearrangement stayed undetermined in the present work.

On this clone: The antigen is unknown.

Germline V CDR1 and CDR2: SGHRS, YFSETQ. CDR3 length: 15 residues. Unmatched junction bases numbered 10, after V lost 6 bases and J lost 3 bases. The whole isolated RNA underwent reverse transcription, so sequencing captured expressed TCRB transcripts. Naive, central memory and regulatory T cell samples came to a mean of approximately 4 million reads. TCRdb's copy holds only in-frame clones and misses some; the assay was immunoSEQ multiplex PCR. The sample holds hundreds of thousands of clones, over 13% seen once. The material sequenced was naive CD4+ T cells from blood. This chain joins TRBV5-1 and TRBJ2-3; 7 bases map to TRBD2. The clonotype comes from a man between 18 and 35 years old with type 1 diabetes. The CDR3 bases are TGCGCCAGCACCCCGACGGGAGGAGTAACAGATACGCAGTATTTT. Its protein product is CASTPTGGVTDTQYF.